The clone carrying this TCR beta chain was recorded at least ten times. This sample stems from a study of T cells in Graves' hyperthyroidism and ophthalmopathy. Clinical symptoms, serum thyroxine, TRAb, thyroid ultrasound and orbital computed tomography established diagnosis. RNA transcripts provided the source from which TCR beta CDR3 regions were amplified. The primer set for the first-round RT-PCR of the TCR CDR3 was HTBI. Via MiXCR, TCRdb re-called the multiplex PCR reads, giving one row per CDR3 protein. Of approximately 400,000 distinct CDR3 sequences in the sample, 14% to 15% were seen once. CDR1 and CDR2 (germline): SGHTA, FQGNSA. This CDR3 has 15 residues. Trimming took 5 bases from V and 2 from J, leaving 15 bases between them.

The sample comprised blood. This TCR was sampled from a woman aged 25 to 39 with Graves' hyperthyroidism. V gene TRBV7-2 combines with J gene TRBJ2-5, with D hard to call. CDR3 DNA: TGTGCCAGCAGCCGTGTTTCGAGCCCACAAGAGACCCAGTACTTC. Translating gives CASSRVSSPQETQYF.